Here is one T cell receptor (beta chain) with its context. The sample belongs to a study of shared clonotypes between healthy human individuals. Clones were read by immunoSEQ multiplex PCR, and TCRdb kept only the in-frame ones, dropping some. Among 2,100,000 or so clones, 95% were seen once, and the ten largest hold less than 0.15%. CDR1 is LNHDA and CDR2 is SQIVND in the germline V gene (reference sequence). V shed 5 bases, J shed 8 bases, and the junction held 12 bases outside the gene matches. There are 15 residues in the CDR3. This clonotype originated in a man between 18 and 35 years old in good health. V gene TRBV19 combines with J gene TRBJ1-2; 9 nucleotides align to TRBD1. Material for sequencing was naive CD4+ T cells sorted from blood. Subset given: CD45RA+ positively selected. The CDR3 here is CASSVPGQGPSGYTF. CDR3 bases: TGTGCCAGTAGTGTGCCGGGACAGGGACCTTCCGGCTACACCTTC. Filled out from reference TRBV19 and TRBJ1-2, the complete variable domain reads DGGITQSPKYLFRKEGQNVTLSCEQNLNHDAMYWYRQDPGQGLRLIYYSQIVNDFQKGDIAEGYSVSREKKESFPLTVTSAQKNPTAFYLCASSVPGQGPSGYTFGSGTRLTVV.